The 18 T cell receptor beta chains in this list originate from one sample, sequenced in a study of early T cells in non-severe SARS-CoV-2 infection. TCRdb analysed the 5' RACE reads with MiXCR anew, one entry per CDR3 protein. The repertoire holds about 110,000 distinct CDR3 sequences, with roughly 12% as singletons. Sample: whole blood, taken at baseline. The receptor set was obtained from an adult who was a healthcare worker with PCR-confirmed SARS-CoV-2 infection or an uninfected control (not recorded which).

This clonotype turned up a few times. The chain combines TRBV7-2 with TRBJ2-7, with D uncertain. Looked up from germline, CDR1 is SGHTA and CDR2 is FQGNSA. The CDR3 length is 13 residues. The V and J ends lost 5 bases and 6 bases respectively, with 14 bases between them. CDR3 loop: CASSLGPDREQYF. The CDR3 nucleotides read TGTGCCAGCAGCCTAGGCCCCGACCGCGAGCAGTACTTC.

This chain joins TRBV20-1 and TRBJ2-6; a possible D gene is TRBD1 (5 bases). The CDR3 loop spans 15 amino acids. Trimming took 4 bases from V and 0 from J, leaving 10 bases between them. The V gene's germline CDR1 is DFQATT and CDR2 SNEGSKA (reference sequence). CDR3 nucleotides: TGCAGTGCTATAGACAGAACCTCTGGGGCCAACGTCCTGACTTTC. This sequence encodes CSAIDRTSGANVLTF.

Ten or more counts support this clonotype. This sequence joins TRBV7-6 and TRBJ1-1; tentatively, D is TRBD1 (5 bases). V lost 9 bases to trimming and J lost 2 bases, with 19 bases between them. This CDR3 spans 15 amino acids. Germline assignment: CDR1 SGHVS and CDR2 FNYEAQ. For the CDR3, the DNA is TGTGCCAGTCCTCAGGGTTGGAGGGGTAACACTGAAGCTTTCTTT. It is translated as CASPQGWRGNTEAFF.

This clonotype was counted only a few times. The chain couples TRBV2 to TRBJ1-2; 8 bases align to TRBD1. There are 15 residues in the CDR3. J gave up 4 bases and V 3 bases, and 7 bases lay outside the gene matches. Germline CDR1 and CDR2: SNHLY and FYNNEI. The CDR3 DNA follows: TGTGCCAGCAGTGATAAGGGACAGGCCGGCTATGGCTACACCTTC. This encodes CASSDKGQAGYGYTF. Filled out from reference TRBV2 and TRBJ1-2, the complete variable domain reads EPEVTQTPSHQVTQMGQEVILRCVPISNHLYFYWYRQILGQKVEFLVSFYNNEISEKSEIFDDQFSVERPDGSNFTLKIRSTKLEDSAMYFCASSDKGQAGYGYTFGSGTRLTVV.

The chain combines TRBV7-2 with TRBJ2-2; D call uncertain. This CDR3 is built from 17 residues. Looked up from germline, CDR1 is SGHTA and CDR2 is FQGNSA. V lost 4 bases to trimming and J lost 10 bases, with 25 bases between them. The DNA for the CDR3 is TGTGCCAGCAGCTCCTACCCACAGACTTGGCCGGGTTCGGAGCTGTTTTTT. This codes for CASSSYPQTWPGSELFF.

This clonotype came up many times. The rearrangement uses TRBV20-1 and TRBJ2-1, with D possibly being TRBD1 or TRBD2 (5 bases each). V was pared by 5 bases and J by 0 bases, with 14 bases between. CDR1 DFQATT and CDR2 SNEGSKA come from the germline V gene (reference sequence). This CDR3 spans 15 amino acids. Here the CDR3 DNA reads TGCAGTGCTGGCCCGGGACCGAGCTCCTACAATGAGCAGTTCTTC. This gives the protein CSAGPGPSSYNEQFF.

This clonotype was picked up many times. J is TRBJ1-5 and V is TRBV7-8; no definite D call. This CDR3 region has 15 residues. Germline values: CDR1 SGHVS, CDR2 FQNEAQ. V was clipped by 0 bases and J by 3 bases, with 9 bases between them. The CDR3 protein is CASSLALDPNQPQHF. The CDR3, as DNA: TGTGCCAGCAGCTTAGCATTGGACCCCAATCAGCCCCAGCATTTT.

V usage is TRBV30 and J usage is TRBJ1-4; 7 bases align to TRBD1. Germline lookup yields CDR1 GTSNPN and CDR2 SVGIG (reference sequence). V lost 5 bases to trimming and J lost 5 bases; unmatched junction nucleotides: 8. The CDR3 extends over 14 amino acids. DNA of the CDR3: TGTGCCTGGGCGCACAGGGGCGCCAATGAAAAACTGTTTTTT. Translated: CAWAHRGANEKLFF.

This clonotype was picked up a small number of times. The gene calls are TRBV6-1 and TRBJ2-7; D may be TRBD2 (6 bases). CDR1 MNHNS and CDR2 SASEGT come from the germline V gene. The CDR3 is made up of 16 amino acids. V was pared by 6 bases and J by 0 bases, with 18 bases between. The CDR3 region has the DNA TGTGCCAGCAGCCAAGGCCTGGGAGGACTCTCCTACGAGCAGTACTTC. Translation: CASSQGLGGLSYEQYF.

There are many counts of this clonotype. Here the CDR3 reads CSVEDHHPEAFF. The CDR3 region has the DNA TGCAGCGTTGAAGACCACCATCCTGAAGCTTTCTTT. The chain recombines TRBV29-1 with TRBJ1-1; D gene ambiguous. In germline, CDR1 is SQVTM, CDR2 ANQGSEA. V was pared by 0 bases and J by 6 bases, with 8 bases between. This CDR3 has 12 amino acids.

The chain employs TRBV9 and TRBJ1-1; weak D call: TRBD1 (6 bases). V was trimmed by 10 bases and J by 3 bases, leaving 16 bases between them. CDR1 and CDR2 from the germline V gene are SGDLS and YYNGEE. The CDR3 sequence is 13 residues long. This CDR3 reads CAGCGQIDTEAFF. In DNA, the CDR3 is TGTGCCGGCTGCGGACAGATTGACACTGAAGCTTTCTTT. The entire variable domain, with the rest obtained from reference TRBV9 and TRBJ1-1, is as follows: DSGVTQTPKHLITATGQRVTLRCSPRSGDLSVYWYQQSLDQGLQFLIQYYNGEERAKGNILERFSAQQFPDLHSELNLSSLELGDSALYFCAGCGQIDTEAFFGQGTRLTVV.

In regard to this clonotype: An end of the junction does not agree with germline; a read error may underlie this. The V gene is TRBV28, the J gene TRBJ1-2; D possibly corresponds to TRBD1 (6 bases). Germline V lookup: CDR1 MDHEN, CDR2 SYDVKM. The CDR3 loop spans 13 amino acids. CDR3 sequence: CASTLQGNYGYTF. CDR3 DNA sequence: TGTGCCAGCACTTTACAGGGTAACTATGGCTACACCTTC.

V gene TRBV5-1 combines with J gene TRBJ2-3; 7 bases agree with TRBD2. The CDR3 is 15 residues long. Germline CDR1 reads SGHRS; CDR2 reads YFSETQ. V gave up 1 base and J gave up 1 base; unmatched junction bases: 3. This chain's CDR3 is CASSLYTSGTDTQYF. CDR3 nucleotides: TGCGCCAGCAGCTTGTACACTAGCGGCACAGATACGCAGTATTTT.

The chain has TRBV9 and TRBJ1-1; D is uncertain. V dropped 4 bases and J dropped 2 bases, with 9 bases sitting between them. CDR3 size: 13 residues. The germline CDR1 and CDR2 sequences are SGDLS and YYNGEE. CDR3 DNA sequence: TGTGCCAGCAGCCCCGGGTCCAACACTGAAGCTTTCTTT. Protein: CASSPGSNTEAFF.

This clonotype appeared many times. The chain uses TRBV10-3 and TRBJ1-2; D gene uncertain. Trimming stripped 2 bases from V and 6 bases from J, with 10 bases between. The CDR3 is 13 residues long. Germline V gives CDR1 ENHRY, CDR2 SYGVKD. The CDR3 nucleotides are TGTGCCATCAGTGAGCCGGGATGGGATGGCTACACCTTC. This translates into CAISEPGWDGYTF.

Here the CDR3 DNA reads TGCGCCAGCAGCTCGACAGGGGTAGGCTCCTACAATGAGCAGTTCTTC. It is translated as CASSSTGVGSYNEQFF. The chain joins TRBV5-1 to TRBJ2-1; 8 bases map to TRBD1. This CDR3 has 16 residues. Germline CDR1 and CDR2: SGHRS and YFSETQ. Trimming cost V 3 bases and J 0 bases; bases outside gene matches: 5.

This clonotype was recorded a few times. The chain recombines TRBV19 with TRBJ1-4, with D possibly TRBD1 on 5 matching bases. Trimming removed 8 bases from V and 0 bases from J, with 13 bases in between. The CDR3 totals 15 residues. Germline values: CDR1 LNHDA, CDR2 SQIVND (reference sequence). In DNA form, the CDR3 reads TGTGCCAGTGCCGGGACCCACGCAACTAATGAAAAACTGTTTTTT. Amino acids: CASAGTHATNEKLFF. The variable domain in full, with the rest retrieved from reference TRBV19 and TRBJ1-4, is DGGITQSPKYLFRKEGQNVTLSCEQNLNHDAMYWYRQDPGQGLRLIYYSQIVNDFQKGDIAEGYSVSREKKESFPLTVTSAQKNPTAFYLCASAGTHATNEKLFFGSGTQLSVL.

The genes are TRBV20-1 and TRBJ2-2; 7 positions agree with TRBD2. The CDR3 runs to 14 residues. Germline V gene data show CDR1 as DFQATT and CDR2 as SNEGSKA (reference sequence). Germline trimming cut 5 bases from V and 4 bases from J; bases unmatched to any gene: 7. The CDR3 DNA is TGCAGTGCTCAAGGGGAGGGAAGCACCGGGGAGCTGTTTTTT. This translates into CSAQGEGSTGELFF.